This T cell receptor (beta chain) was sequenced for a study of T cells in Graves' hyperthyroidism and ophthalmopathy. Study findings and constraints: Most thyroid clonotypes expanded above 0.001 were also detected in blood.

Amplification yielded TCR beta CDR3 regions, with RNA transcripts as the source. First-round RT-PCR of the TCR CDR3 relied on the HTBI primer set. A single record per CDR3 protein comes from TCRdb applying MiXCR to the multiplex PCR reads. There are 300,000 to 350,000 distinct CDR3 sequences in the sample; roughly 13% occur only once, and roughly 24% lies in the top ten. Diagnostic assessment was based on clinical symptoms, serum thyroxine and TRAb, thyroid ultrasound and orbital computed tomography. Regarding this clonotype: The target antigen is unknown.

The germline V gene has CDR1 MGHDK and CDR2 SYGVNS. V dropped 3 bases and J dropped 2 bases, with 8 bases sitting between them. This CDR3 has 14 amino acids. This receptor was taken from a woman aged 25-40 years with Graves' hyperthyroidism. The chain couples TRBV25-1 to TRBJ1-5; D not resolved. The sequenced sample consisted of blood. As DNA, the CDR3 is TGTGCCAGCAGTGACAATCAGCGCAATCAGCCCCAGCATTTT. Translating it yields CASSDNQRNQPQHF.